The 13 T cell receptor beta chains below come from one sample, sequenced in a study of blood T cells in healthy people across ages (dated by TCRdb to between 2014 and 2017). Library prep was done by 5' RACE. The instrument given in TCRdb is Illumina HiSeq 2500. A second about 7 to 12 cycle PCR used a sample-barcoded 5' primer and a J-beta primer mix. The public reads were reanalyzed by TCRdb: fastp trimming at Q25, MiXCR alignment, in-frame beta chains only. Each record represents a unique CDR3 protein, reported with the most common genes and DNA among its rows. The sample includes roughly 930,000 distinct CDR3 sequences, with around 48% observed a single time. The ten top clones hold around an eighth of the sample. The source material was blood. Source of these receptors: a man between 25 and 39 years old in good health.

This clonotype was counted between two and nine times. The rearrangement links TRBV4-3 to TRBJ2-7, with no clear D. Trimming cost V 1 base and J 2 bases, with 15 bases left between them. The CDR3 runs to 16 residues. Germline lookup yields CDR1 LGHNA and CDR2 YSLEER. This CDR3 reads CASSQVVRLETYEQYF. CDR3 coding DNA: TGCGCCAGCAGCCAAGTCGTCAGGCTGGAAACCTACGAGCAGTACTTC.

This clonotype came up a few times. V is TRBV3-1 and J is TRBJ2-5; 12 bases fit TRBD2. The CDR3 totals 20 residues. Germline assignment: CDR1 LGHDT and CDR2 YNNKEL (reference sequence). V lost 2 bases, J lost 5 bases, and 18 bases stayed unmatched. The CDR3 loop reads CASSQQPPGSSGGAAETQYF. The CDR3 coding sequence is TGTGCCAGCAGCCAACAACCGCCAGGATCTAGCGGGGGGGCCGCTGAGACCCAGTACTTC.

As to this clonotype: This may be a read error, as it is one base from a much larger clone. The rearrangement uses TRBV25-1 and TRBJ1-2; D is ambiguous. The CDR3 has 16 amino acids. Germline V gives CDR1 MGHDK, CDR2 SYGVNS. CDR3 region: CANSNSDSPGDYGYTF. CDR3 nucleotide sequence: TGTGCCAACAGTAACTCAGACTCGCCTGGGGACTATGGCTACACCTTC.

The V call is TRBV2, the J call TRBJ1-6; D is perhaps TRBD1 (5 bases). V was pared by 8 bases and J by 8 bases, with 16 bases between. Germline-derived CDR1 and CDR2 are SNHLY and FYNNEI. The CDR3 consists of 14 residues. CDR3 loop: CASRRGSVDSPLHF. CDR3 in DNA: TGTGCCAGCCGGAGGGGCTCGGTGGATTCACCCCTCCACTTT.

The chain has TRBV12-3 or TRBV12-4 and TRBJ2-3, with 7 nucleotides matching TRBD1. V gave up 4 bases and J gave up 5 bases; unmatched junction bases: 3. The length of the CDR3 is 13 residues. The CDR3 sequence: CASSWRQGDTQYF. Written as DNA, the CDR3 is TGTGCCAGCAGTTGGAGACAGGGAGATACGCAGTATTTT.

The chain joins TRBV11-1 to TRBJ1-5; TRBD1 is a possible D gene (6 bases). V shed 5 bases and J shed 5 bases, with 22 bases lying between them. CDR1 and CDR2 (germline): SGHAT, FQDESV (reference sequence). The CDR3 length is 17 residues. CDR3 nucleotide sequence: TGTGCCAGCAGCCTACAGGGTACGGTCGTAGTTGATCAGCCCCAGCATTTT. Protein: CASSLQGTVVVDQPQHF.

This clonotype was detected a few times. A read error is possible here, since a much larger clone lies one base away. The chain uses TRBV20-1 and TRBJ2-7; 7 bases line up with TRBD2. The CDR3 covers 14 residues. Trimming removed 5 bases from V and 1 base from J; junction bases left unmatched: 8. From germline, CDR1 is DFQATT and CDR2 SNEGSKA (reference sequence). The CDR3 region has the DNA TGCAGTGCTGGTTTGGGGGAGGGTTCCTACGAGCAGTACTTC. This sequence encodes CSAGLGEGSYEQYF.

This clonotype was counted only a few times. The chain joins TRBV4-2 to TRBJ2-3; 7 nucleotides align to TRBD2. This CDR3 is 16 amino acids long. Per germline, CDR1 LGHNA and CDR2 YNFKEQ. V lost 0 bases to trimming and J lost 1 base; unmatched junction nucleotides: 4. The CDR3 here is CASSQEGGGRTDTQYF. As DNA, the CDR3 is TGTGCCAGCAGCCAAGAGGGCGGGGGACGCACAGATACGCAGTATTTT.

In the case of this clonotype: This sequence may be a read error, since a much larger clone differs from it by one base. The rearrangement links TRBV27 to TRBJ1-2, with D possibly matching TRBD1 (5 bases). Germline V gene lookup returns CDR1 MNHEY and CDR2 SMNVEV (reference sequence). CDR3 length: 14 amino acids. The V gene lost 8 bases and the J gene lost 5 bases, with 18 bases spanning the gap. Here the CDR3 DNA reads TGTGCCAGCGGACCCCCAAGGGGAGGATATGGCTACACCTTC. Translation: CASGPPRGGYGYTF.

CDR3 loop: CASSYQVQGYTF. The CDR3 bases are TGTGCCAGCAGTTACCAGGTACAAGGCTACACCTTC. The chain recombines TRBV6-2 or TRBV6-3 with TRBJ1-2; D remains ambiguous. The germline gives CDR1 MNHEY, CDR2 SVGEGT. V lost 2 bases to trimming and J lost 8 bases, with 9 bases between them. The CDR3 covers 12 residues.

The chain has TRBV14 and TRBJ2-5; D perhaps matches TRBD1 (6 bases). This CDR3 spans 14 amino acids. V was cut by 3 bases and J by 0 bases, with 8 bases left in between. Looked up from germline, CDR1 is SGHDN and CDR2 is FVKESK. CDR3 sequence reads: CASSQWTDQETQYF. CDR3 DNA sequence: TGTGCCAGCAGCCAGTGGACAGACCAAGAGACCCAGTACTTC.

V and J are TRBV3-1 and TRBJ2-2, with D possibly called TRBD1 or TRBD2 (5 bases each). Germline V CDR1 and CDR2: LGHDT, YNNKEL (reference sequence). Trimming shortened V by 1 base and J by 9 bases, and 6 bases separated the two germline ends. This CDR3 has 12 amino acids. The CDR3 loop reads CASSQAGRELFF. The CDR3 DNA reads TGTGCCAGCAGCCAAGCGGGGCGGGAGCTGTTTTTT.

This clonotype was seen only a few times. V usage is TRBV29-1 and J usage is TRBJ1-1, with D uncertain. Trimming shortened V by 7 bases and J by 2 bases, and 5 bases separated the two germline ends. Per the germline V gene, CDR1 is SQVTM and CDR2 is ANQGSEA. The CDR3 loop spans 10 amino acids. This chain's CDR3 is CSGTNTEAFF. DNA of the CDR3: TGCAGCGGCACTAACACTGAAGCTTTCTTT.